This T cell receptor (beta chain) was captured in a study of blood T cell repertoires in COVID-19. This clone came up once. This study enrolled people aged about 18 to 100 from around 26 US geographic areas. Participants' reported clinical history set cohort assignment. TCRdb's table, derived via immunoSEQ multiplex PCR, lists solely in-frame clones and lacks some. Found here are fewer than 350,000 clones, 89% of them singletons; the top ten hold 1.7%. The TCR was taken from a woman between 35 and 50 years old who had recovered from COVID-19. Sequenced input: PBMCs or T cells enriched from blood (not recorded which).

CDR3 residues: CASSWGQGVETQYF. The CDR3 nucleotides are TGTGCCAGCAGTTGGGGACAGGGGGTTGAGACCCAGTACTTC. V usage is TRBV6-6 and J usage is TRBJ2-5, with 11 bases that match TRBD1. Trimming removed 4 bases from V and 5 bases from J; junction bases left unmatched: 3. The V gene's germline CDR1 is MNHNY and CDR2 SVGAGI (reference sequence). The CDR3 spans 14 residues.